A single sample gave rise to the 20 T cell receptor beta chains below, sequenced in a study of identical twins. TCRdb reprocessed the 5' RACE reads via MiXCR and lists one record per CDR3 protein. The sample yields roughly 240,000 distinct CDR3 sequences, approximately 7% seen once. The same sample was also studied in work on yellow fever vaccine responses in identical twins.

The sample taken for sequencing was memory (CD45RO+) T cells sorted from blood. The receptors derive from a woman aged 18-29 years in good health.

The CDR3 region is CASSDNKFSGGSYNEQFF. The DNA for the CDR3 is TGCGCCAGCAGTGATAACAAATTTAGCGGGGGCTCCTACAATGAGCAGTTCTTC. The chain uses TRBV10-2 and TRBJ2-1, with 9 positions matching TRBD2. Germline CDR1 is WSHSY and CDR2 is SAAADI. V was pared by 3 bases and J by 0 bases, with 9 bases of the junction left unmatched. CDR3 length: 18 amino acids.

The chain recombines TRBV20-1 with TRBJ2-3; the match to TRBD2 covers 9 bases. V dropped 2 bases and J dropped 4; count of bases not matched to a gene: 7. This CDR3 is built from 15 residues. CDR1 and CDR2 (germline): DFQATT, SNEGSKA (reference sequence). CDR3 loop: CSARLAGVGADTQYF. CDR3 DNA sequence: TGCAGTGCTAGATTAGCGGGAGTCGGCGCAGATACGCAGTATTTT.

In its sample, this clonotype was seen a few times. The chain has TRBV6-4 and TRBJ2-3; 8 bases match TRBD2. The trim removed 5 bases at V and 2 bases at J, leaving 6 bases unmatched. CDR3 length equals 15 residues. The germline V gene encodes CDR1 MRHNA and CDR2 SNTAGT. As DNA, the CDR3 is TGTGCCAGCAGTTCGATAGCGGGAAACACAGATACGCAGTATTTT. Protein: CASSSIAGNTDTQYF.

About this clonotype itself: A read error may produce the germline difference seen at one junction end. V usage is TRBV6-5 and J usage is TRBJ1-1, with a tentative D call TRBD1 (6 bases). The CDR3 runs 13 residues. CDR1 MNHEY and CDR2 SVGAGI come from the germline V gene. The CDR3 coding sequence is TGTGCCAGCAGTTTGGACAGATGGACTGAAGCCTTCTTT. Its protein is CASSLDRWTEAFF.

V gene TRBV3-1 combines with J gene TRBJ1-4; D is uncertain. CDR3 length: 14 amino acids. Looked up from germline, CDR1 is LGHDT and CDR2 is YNNKEL (reference sequence). Trimming removed 1 base from V and 4 bases from J, with 7 bases in between. CDR3 in DNA: TGTGCCAGCAGCCAAGGGGCCAATAATGAAAAACTGTTTTTT. Its translation is CASSQGANNEKLFF. The complete variable domain, with remaining parts taken from reference TRBV3-1 and TRBJ1-4, reads DTAVSQTPKYLVTQMGNDKSIKCEQNLGHDTMYWYKQDSKKFLKIMFSYNNKELIINETVPNRFSPKSPDKAHLNLHINSLELGDSAVYFCASSQGANNEKLFFGSGTQLSVL.

The chain uses TRBV12-3 or TRBV12-4 and TRBJ2-7; TRBD1 agrees at 8 bases. V dropped 11 bases and J dropped 0; count of bases not matched to a gene: 21. This CDR3 comprises 18 residues. The CDR3 nucleotides are TGTGCCTGCTGTTCACCCAACTCGACAGGGGTGAGCTCCTACGAGCAGTACGTC. This sequence encodes CACCSPNSTGVSSYEQYV.

This clonotype was recorded a few times. The V call is TRBV3-1, the J call TRBJ2-3, with D tentatively TRBD2 (5 bases). This CDR3 contains 17 residues. From germline, CDR1 is LGHDT and CDR2 YNNKEL (reference sequence). V was clipped by 4 bases and J by 0 bases, with 17 bases between them. The CDR3 DNA reads TGTGCCAGCAGCCTCCGAGGAGCGGACTCTAGCACAGATACGCAGTATTTT. Encoded protein: CASSLRGADSSTDTQYF.

V gene TRBV3-1 combines with J gene TRBJ2-5; no clear D. Trimming shortened V by 4 bases and J by 0 bases, and 18 bases separated the two germline ends. This CDR3 has 17 amino acids. Germline CDR1 and CDR2: LGHDT and YNNKEL (reference sequence). The CDR3 reads CASSRPDKRAYQETQYF. The CDR3 nucleotides are TGTGCCAGCAGCCGACCCGACAAGCGAGCATACCAAGAGACCCAGTACTTC.

Ten or more counts support this clonotype. The V call is TRBV6-1, the J call TRBJ1-3; D uncertain. Trimming stripped 5 bases from V and 4 bases from J, with 12 bases between. The germline V gene has CDR1 MNHNS and CDR2 SASEGT. The CDR3 totals 14 residues. The CDR3 sequence: CASSQPGSGNTIYF. CDR3 bases: TGTGCCAGCAGTCAGCCGGGCTCGGGAAACACCATATATTTT.

The CDR3 region is CSASTGLAGGQETQYF. As DNA, the CDR3 is TGCAGTGCTTCAACGGGACTAGCGGGGGGGCAAGAGACCCAGTACTTC. The chain has TRBV20-1 and TRBJ2-5; 16 bases are a match to TRBD2. The V and J ends lost 5 bases and 2 bases, in that order; junction bases with no gene match: 5. Germline lookup yields CDR1 DFQATT and CDR2 SNEGSKA (reference sequence). The CDR3 sequence is 16 residues long.

The rearrangement joins TRBV20-1 to TRBJ2-7, with 8 bases fitting TRBD2. The CDR3 loop spans 15 amino acids. With V trimmed by 0 bases and J by 1 base, 5 bases remained unmatched. Germline loops: CDR1 DFQATT, CDR2 SNEGSKA (reference sequence). The CDR3 DNA is TGCAGTGCTAGAGATCAAGCGGGAGTTTCCTACGAGCAGTACTTC. Its protein is CSARDQAGVSYEQYF.

This clonotype appeared many times. The chain employs TRBV24-1 and TRBJ2-7, with 8 nucleotides matching TRBD1. After removal of 6 bases from V and 7 bases from J, the junction contained 4 bases not matched to a gene. Germline V gene data show CDR1 as KGHDR and CDR2 as SFDVKD. This CDR3 is built from 12 residues. CDR3 sequence (DNA): TGTGCCACCAGTCGACAGGGGAAAGAGCAGTACTTC. This gives the protein CATSRQGKEQYF.

This clonotype showed up many times. Here the CDR3 reads CASSSRTSGRNQETQYF. The CDR3 nucleotides are TGTGCCAGCAGTTCCCGGACTAGCGGGAGGAACCAAGAGACCCAGTACTTC. The chain combines TRBV12-3 or TRBV12-4 with TRBJ2-5; 14 nucleotides match TRBD2. V was pared by 4 bases and J by 0 bases, with 4 bases of the junction left unmatched. This CDR3 spans 17 amino acids.

This clonotype was seen a few times. The V gene is TRBV24-1, the J gene TRBJ2-1, with 8 bases aligning to TRBD2. The CDR3 sequence is 16 residues long. The germline gives CDR1 KGHDR, CDR2 SFDVKD. V gave up 1 base and J gave up 2 bases; unmatched junction bases: 3. Here the CDR3 reads CATSDLEAGAYNEQFF. CDR3 DNA: TGTGCCACCAGTGATTTAGAAGCGGGAGCCTACAATGAGCAGTTCTTC.

The genes are TRBV3-1 and TRBJ1-6; TRBD1 aligns across 7 bases. The CDR3 is 16 amino acids. The germline V gene encodes CDR1 LGHDT and CDR2 YNNKEL (reference sequence). Trimming took 3 bases from V and 7 from J; bases not matched to a gene: 9. CDR3 sequence reads: CASSQDPGTVNSPLHF. The DNA of the CDR3 is TGTGCCAGCAGCCAGGACCCCGGGACAGTAAATTCACCCCTCCACTTT.

There are a few counts of this clonotype. The chain employs TRBV10-3 and TRBJ1-1, with 9 bases that match TRBD1. V was clipped by 6 bases and J by 4 bases; unmatched bases: 6. The length of the CDR3 is 14 residues. Germline loops: CDR1 ENHRY, CDR2 SYGVKD. DNA of the CDR3: TGTGCCATCAGGCCGGGACAGGGCCCCACTGAAGCTTTCTTT. Translating gives CAIRPGQGPTEAFF.

There are many counts of this clonotype. This chain links TRBV7-9 with TRBJ1-4; D remains ambiguous. In germline, CDR1 is SEHNR, CDR2 FQNEAQ (reference sequence). The CDR3 has 12 amino acids. Trimming cost V 8 bases and J 10 bases, with 14 bases left between them. This chain's CDR3 is CASREGYGKLFF. The CDR3 DNA reads TGTGCCAGCCGGGAGGGTTATGGAAAACTGTTTTTT.

This clonotype was seen a few times. The V call is TRBV20-1, the J call TRBJ2-3; D gene uncertain. The CDR3 runs 14 residues. Trimming took 0 bases from V and 1 from J, leaving 8 bases between them. Germline CDR1 reads DFQATT; CDR2 reads SNEGSKA (reference sequence). The CDR3 reads CSARDSRGTDTQYF. In DNA, the CDR3 is TGCAGTGCTAGAGATTCCCGGGGCACAGATACGCAGTATTTT.

V usage is TRBV20-1 and J usage is TRBJ1-1; a possible D gene is TRBD1 (5 bases). This CDR3 has 12 residues. Germline CDR1 is DFQATT and CDR2 is SNEGSKA (reference sequence). Trimming left V 5 bases short and J 5 bases short, with 12 bases between. CDR3 in amino acids: CSASRDATEAFF. In DNA, the CDR3 is TGCAGTGCTTCACGGGACGCAACTGAAGCTTTCTTT.

This clonotype was seen many times. The CDR3 sequence is CASSQDPGQQETQYF. As DNA, the CDR3 is TGTGCCAGCAGCCAAGATCCGGGACAGCAAGAGACCCAGTACTTC. V and J are TRBV4-2 and TRBJ2-5; 7 nucleotides align to TRBD1. Germline V lookup: CDR1 LGHNA, CDR2 YNFKEQ. CDR3 length: 15 residues. With V trimmed by 0 bases and J by 2 bases, 3 bases remained unmatched.